The present TCR beta chain was sequenced within a study of cytotoxic CD8 clonotypes in ibrutinib-treated CLL. Broader study findings: Treatment left the uncommon public clonotypes either contracted or stable in frequency.

Comments on this clone: Antigen specificity is unknown. The sample carries other DNA sequences with the same CDR3.

Germline CDR1 SGHRS, CDR2 YFSETQ. Trimming cost V 4 bases and J 2 bases, with 10 bases left between them. This CDR3 has 14 residues. With sequencing, the targeted depth ranged from 1 in 200,000 to 1 in 1 million T cells. This table comes from immunoSEQ multiplex PCR, and its TCRdb copy is limited to in-frame clones, with some not included. The sample records around 200,000 clones, over 65% being singletons. The sequencing here drew on PBMCs, taken after 12 months of ibrutinib treatment. The TCR sequence derives from a human donor with chronic lymphocytic leukemia. This chain links TRBV5-1 with TRBJ1-5; D is ambiguous. The chain's CDR3 is CASSLEGGNQPQHF. CDR3 coding DNA: TGCGCCAGCAGCCTAGAGGGAGGCAATCAGCCCCAGCATTTT. The variable domain in full, with the rest retrieved from reference TRBV5-1 and TRBJ1-5, is KAGVTQTPRYLIKTRGQQVTLSCSPISGHRSVSWYQQTPGQGLQFLFEYFSETQRNKGNFPGRFSGRQFSNSRSEMNVSTLELGDSALYLCASSLEGGNQPQHFGDGTRLSIL.